The 21 T cell receptor beta chains reported below all come from one sample, sequenced in a study of T cell repertoires in cytomegalovirus infection. TCRdb processed the reads anew with MiXCR; each CDR3 protein has one entry. Of under 200,000 distinct CDR3 sequences listed, about 22% are singletons. These TCRs' antigens remain unknown. The sample here was CD8+ T cells from cultured PBMCs, taken from culture after CMV antigen stimulation. The receptors were sampled from a human donor in good health (CMV status not recorded). Some clones in this sample may be carry-over from other donors' samples.

V gene TRBV18 combines with J gene TRBJ2-7; no firm D call. The V end was cut by 5 bases, the J end by 3 bases, with 5 bases between. Germline-derived CDR1 and CDR2 are KGHSH and LQKENI. This CDR3 contains 11 residues. In nucleotides, the CDR3 is TGTGCCAGCTCAGATGGCTACGAGCAGTACTTC. It is translated as CASSDGYEQYF.

Only a few counts were recorded for this clonotype. This rearrangement joins TRBV6-5 to TRBJ2-5, with 12 bases matching TRBD2. J lost 13 bases, V lost 4 bases, and 10 bases had no gene match. This CDR3 region has 14 residues. CDR1 MNHEY and CDR2 SVGAGI come from the germline V gene. CDR3 nucleotide sequence: TGTGCCAGCAGTTCTGGACTAGCGGGGCTGGTCCGGTACTTC. It encodes CASSSGLAGLVRYF.

V usage is TRBV7-8 and J usage is TRBJ2-1; D is perhaps TRBD2 (5 bases). The CDR3 totals 16 residues. V lost 0 bases and J 14 bases, leaving 23 bases between the germline ends. Germline V gene data show CDR1 as SGHVS and CDR2 as FQNEAQ. This CDR3 reads CASSLAPGGPSDNKFF. The CDR3 nucleotides read TGTGCCAGCAGCTTAGCACCCGGCGGGCCGAGCGACAATAAGTTCTTC.

Only a few counts were recorded for this clonotype. The chain links TRBV2 to TRBJ1-5; the match to TRBD1 covers 9 bases. V trimming: 1 base; J trimming: 4 bases; junction bases outside the gene matches: 2. The CDR3 has 15 amino acids. Germline CDR1 reads SNHLY; CDR2 reads FYNNEI. CDR3 sequence (DNA): TGTGCCAGCAGTGAAGAGGACAGGGGAAATCAGCCCCAGCATTTT. The encoded protein is CASSEEDRGNQPQHF.

About this clonotype itself: The junction differs from germline at one of its ends, possibly a read error. The V and J genes are TRBV6-6 and TRBJ1-6; 8 bases are shared with TRBD1. CDR3 length: 13 residues. Germline V lookup: CDR1 MNHNY, CDR2 SVGAGI (reference sequence). The CDR3 DNA is TGTGCCACCATGACAGGGGATAAATCACCCCTCCACTTT. Translating it yields CATMTGDKSPLHF.

This chain links TRBV7-2 with TRBJ1-3; D might be TRBD1 (5 bases). Germline CDR1 and CDR2: SGHTA and FQGNSA. The CDR3 runs 15 residues. Trimming pared 0 bases from V and 0 bases from J, leaving 6 bases between. CDR3 amino acids: CASSLAGDSGNTIYF. The DNA of the CDR3 is TGTGCCAGCAGCTTAGCGGGGGACTCTGGAAACACCATATATTTT.

This clonotype was detected a few times. CDR3 residues: CASSLGVGSTEAFF. The DNA for the CDR3 is TGTGCCAGCAGCTTAGGGGTCGGCAGCACTGAAGCTTTCTTT. The rearrangement links TRBV7-2 to TRBJ1-1; D ambiguous. V lost 1 base, J lost 4 bases, and 10 bases lay in between. CDR3 size: 14 residues. From germline, CDR1 is SGHTA and CDR2 FQGNSA.

Points on this clonotype: A much larger clone lies a single base off, so this may be a read error. This sequence joins TRBV9 and TRBJ1-1; D unresolved. Germline V gene data show CDR1 as SGDLS and CDR2 as YYNGEE. The CDR3 is made up of 14 amino acids. The V and J ends lost 4 bases and 6 bases respectively, with 16 bases between them. DNA of the CDR3: TGTGCCAGCAGCCCCACTACAGAGTTAGCTGAAGCTTTCTTT. It is translated as CASSPTTELAEAFF.

This clonotype was counted only a few times. This chain connects TRBV4-3 to TRBJ2-5; D unresolved. The germline V gene encodes CDR1 LGHNA and CDR2 YSLEER. The V and J ends lost 0 bases and 1 base respectively, with 15 bases between them. This CDR3 contains 17 residues. The CDR3 sequence is CASSQDAYGNLQETQYF. The CDR3 region has the DNA TGCGCCAGCAGCCAAGATGCATATGGAAACCTCCAAGAGACCCAGTACTTC.

This clonotype was observed a handful of times. The rearrangement uses TRBV20-1 and TRBJ2-1; possible D gene TRBD2, 6 bases. Trimming removed 0 bases at V and 0 bases at J, with 15 bases between. Germline loops: CDR1 DFQATT, CDR2 SNEGSKA (reference sequence). CDR3 length equals 17 residues. The CDR3 reads CSARDFSAGSSYNEQFF. The CDR3 nucleotides are TGCAGTGCTAGAGATTTTTCTGCGGGGAGCTCCTACAATGAGCAGTTCTTC.

This clonotype was detected a few times. The chain carries TRBV7-2 and TRBJ1-1; a weak D match, TRBD1 (6 bases). V shed 5 bases and J shed 5 bases, with 15 bases lying between them. This CDR3 is built from 14 residues. Germline CDR1 is SGHTA and CDR2 is FQGNSA. CDR3 sequence reads: CASSPSGGWTEAFF. The CDR3 DNA sequence: TGTGCCAGCAGCCCCTCGGGGGGCTGGACTGAAGCTTTCTTT. Full variable domain (outside the CDR3, taken from reference TRBV7-2 and TRBJ1-1): GAGVSQSPSNKVTEKGKDVELRCDPISGHTALYWYRQSLGQGLEFLIYFQGNSAPDKSGLPSDRFSAERTGGSVSTLTIQRTQQEDSAVYLCASSPSGGWTEAFFGQGTRLTVV.

V and J are TRBV19 and TRBJ1-2, with D uncertain. This CDR3 region has 14 residues. V was clipped by 7 bases and J by 0 bases, with 12 bases between them. CDR1 is LNHDA, CDR2 SQIVND, per germline (reference sequence). CDR3 protein: CASMAAHANYGYTF. In DNA, the CDR3 is TGTGCCAGTATGGCGGCGCATGCTAACTATGGCTACACCTTC.

This chain links TRBV6-2 or TRBV6-3 with TRBJ1-2, with unresolved D. With 2 bases removed from V and 5 bases from J, the gap between germline ends came to 9 bases. Germline V gene sequence: CDR1 MNHEY, CDR2 SVGEGT. This CDR3 region has 13 residues. The CDR3 spells CASSYGNAYGYTF. The CDR3, as DNA: TGTGCCAGCAGTTACGGAAATGCTTATGGCTACACCTTC.

This clonotype was seen only a few times. This chain joins TRBV5-6 and TRBJ2-1, with D unresolved. Deletions cut 7 bases from V and 0 bases from J, with 8 bases between. The CDR3 has 13 amino acids. CDR1 is SGHDT and CDR2 is YYEEEE in the germline V gene. The CDR3, as DNA: TGTGCCAGCTTGGGGTCCTCCTACAATGAGCAGTTCTTC. Translated: CASLGSSYNEQFF.

The chain joins TRBV28 to TRBJ1-3, with no clear D. In germline, CDR1 is MDHEN, CDR2 SYDVKM. V was shortened by 2 bases and J by 0 bases, with 11 bases between the two germline ends. The CDR3 length is 16 residues. In nucleotides, the CDR3 is TGTGCCAGCAGTTTACTCGGACCGAACTCTGGAAACACCATATATTTT. It specifies CASSLLGPNSGNTIYF.

V is TRBV6-2 or TRBV6-3 and J is TRBJ2-1; 9 nucleotides match TRBD1. CDR1 and CDR2 from the germline V gene are MNHEY and SVGEGT. V shed 7 bases and J 3 bases; nucleotides not matched to a gene: 7. This CDR3 comprises 15 residues. CDR3 in amino acids: CASILGQGYYNEQFF. DNA of the CDR3: TGTGCCAGCATTCTGGGACAGGGATACTACAATGAGCAGTTCTTC.

The chain couples TRBV7-8 to TRBJ2-3; D is unresolved. The CDR3 is 14 residues long. CDR1 and CDR2 (germline): SGHVS, FQNEAQ. Deletions cut 3 bases from V and 2 bases from J, with 9 bases between. In DNA, the CDR3 is TGTGCCAGCAGCTTGTACAGACACACAGATACGCAGTATTTT. Protein sequence: CASSLYRHTDTQYF.

The chain couples TRBV24-1 to TRBJ2-7, with a tentative D call TRBD1 (5 bases). Germline V gene data show CDR1 as KGHDR and CDR2 as SFDVKD. The CDR3 length is 14 residues. The V end lost 4 bases, the J end lost 3 bases, and 12 bases lay between the germline ends. CDR3 residues: CATSEHDSFYEQYF. The CDR3 DNA sequence: TGTGCCACCAGTGAACATGACAGTTTCTACGAGCAGTACTTC.

The rearrangement uses TRBV7-8 and TRBJ2-1; D unresolved. Per the germline V gene, CDR1 is SGHVS and CDR2 is FQNEAQ. Trimming shortened V by 0 bases and J by 9 bases, and 12 bases separated the two germline ends. CDR3 size: 14 residues. The DNA of the CDR3 is TGTGCCAGCAGCTTAGCGTCTGCCTCGGGTGAGCAGTTCTTC. Protein product: CASSLASASGEQFF.

This clonotype turned up a few times. The rearrangement joins TRBV19 to TRBJ1-1, with unresolved D. This CDR3 comprises 16 residues. Germline loops: CDR1 LNHDA, CDR2 SQIVND (reference sequence). Trimming took 6 bases from V and 1 from J, leaving 18 bases between them. CDR3: CASRRNIQSANTEAFF. CDR3 coding DNA: TGTGCCAGTAGGAGGAACATCCAGTCTGCGAACACTGAAGCTTTCTTT.

As concerns this clonotype: At one of its ends the junction is not consistent with the germline gene, which may arise from a read error. The chain combines TRBV29-1 with TRBJ2-1; 7 nucleotides line up with TRBD2. CDR3 size: 12 residues. Germline assignment: CDR1 SQVTM and CDR2 ANQGSEA. In nucleotides, the CDR3 is TGCAGCGTAGAAGCGGGGCCCAATGAGCAGTTCTTC. As protein: CSVEAGPNEQFF.